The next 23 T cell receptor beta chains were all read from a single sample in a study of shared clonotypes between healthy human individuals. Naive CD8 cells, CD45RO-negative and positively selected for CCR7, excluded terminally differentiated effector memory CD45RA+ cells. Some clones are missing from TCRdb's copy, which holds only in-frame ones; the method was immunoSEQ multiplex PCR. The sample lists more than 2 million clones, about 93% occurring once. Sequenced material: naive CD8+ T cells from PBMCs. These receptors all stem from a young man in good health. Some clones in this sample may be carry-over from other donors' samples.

CDR3 DNA sequence: TGTGCCAGCAGCGGGTTAGCGGGAGCGGGGGAGACCCAGTACTTC. The encoded protein is CASSGLAGAGETQYF. The chain employs TRBV27 and TRBJ2-5, with TRBD2 identical over 9 bases. Trimming at V came to 6 bases and at J to 5 bases, leaving 10 bases not matched to a gene. CDR3 length equals 15 residues. Germline CDR1 and CDR2: MNHEY and SMNVEV (reference sequence).

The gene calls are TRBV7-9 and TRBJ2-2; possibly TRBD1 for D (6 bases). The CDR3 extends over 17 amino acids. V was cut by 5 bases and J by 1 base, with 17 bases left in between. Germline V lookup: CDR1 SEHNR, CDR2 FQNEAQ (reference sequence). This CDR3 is CASSPPSQGENTGELFF. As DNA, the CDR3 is TGTGCCAGCAGCCCCCCCTCACAGGGCGAGAACACCGGGGAGCTGTTTTTT.

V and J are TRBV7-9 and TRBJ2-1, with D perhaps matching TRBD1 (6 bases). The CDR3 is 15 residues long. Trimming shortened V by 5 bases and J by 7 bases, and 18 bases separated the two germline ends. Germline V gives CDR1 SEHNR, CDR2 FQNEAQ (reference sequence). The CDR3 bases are TGTGCCAGCAGCAGGACAGTCCCCTGGGTAAATGAGCAGTTCTTC. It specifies CASSRTVPWVNEQFF.

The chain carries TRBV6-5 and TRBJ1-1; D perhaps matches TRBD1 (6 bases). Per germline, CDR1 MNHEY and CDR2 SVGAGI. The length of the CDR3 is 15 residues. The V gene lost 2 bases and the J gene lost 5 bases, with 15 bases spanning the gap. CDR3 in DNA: TGTGCCAGCAGTTACAGAGGGGGTCCGGGTACTGAAGCTTTCTTT. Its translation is CASSYRGGPGTEAFF.

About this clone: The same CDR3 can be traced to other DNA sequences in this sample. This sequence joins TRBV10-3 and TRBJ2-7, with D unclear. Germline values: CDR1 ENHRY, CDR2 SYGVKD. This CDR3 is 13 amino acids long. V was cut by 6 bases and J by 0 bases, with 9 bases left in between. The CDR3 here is CAISLDGSYEQYF. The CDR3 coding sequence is TGTGCCATCAGCTTGGACGGCTCCTACGAGCAGTACTTC.

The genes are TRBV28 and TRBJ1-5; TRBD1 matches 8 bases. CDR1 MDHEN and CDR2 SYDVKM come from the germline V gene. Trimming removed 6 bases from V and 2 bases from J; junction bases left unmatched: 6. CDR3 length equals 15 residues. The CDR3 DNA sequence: TGTGCCAGCAGACATACAGGGGGGGGCAATCAGCCCCAGCATTTT. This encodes CASRHTGGGNQPQHF.

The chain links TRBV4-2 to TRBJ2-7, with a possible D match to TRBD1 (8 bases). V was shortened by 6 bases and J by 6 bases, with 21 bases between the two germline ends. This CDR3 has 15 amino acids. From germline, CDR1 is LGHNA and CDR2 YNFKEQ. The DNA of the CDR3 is TGTGCCAGCAGACCGTCGGACAGGGCGGGGGCCGAGCAGTACTTC. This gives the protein CASRPSDRAGAEQYF.

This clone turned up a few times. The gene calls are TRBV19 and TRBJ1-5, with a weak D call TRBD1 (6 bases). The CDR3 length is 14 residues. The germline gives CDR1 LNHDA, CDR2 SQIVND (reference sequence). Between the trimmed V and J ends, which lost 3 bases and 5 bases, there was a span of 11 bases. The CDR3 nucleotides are TGTGCCAGTAGTATCCGGACAGTCCATCAGCCCCAGCATTTT. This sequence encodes CASSIRTVHQPQHF. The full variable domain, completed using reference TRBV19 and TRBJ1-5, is DGGITQSPKYLFRKEGQNVTLSCEQNLNHDAMYWYRQDPGQGLRLIYYSQIVNDFQKGDIAEGYSVSREKKESFPLTVTSAQKNPTAFYLCASSIRTVHQPQHFGDGTRLSIL.

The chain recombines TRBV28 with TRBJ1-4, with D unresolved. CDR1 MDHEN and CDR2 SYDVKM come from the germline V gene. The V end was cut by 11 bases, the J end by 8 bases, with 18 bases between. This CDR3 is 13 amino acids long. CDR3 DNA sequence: TGTGCCCTTAGGCCATTACTGGGGGAAAAACTGTTTTTT. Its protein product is CALRPLLGEKLFF. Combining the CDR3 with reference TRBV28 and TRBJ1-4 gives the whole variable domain DVKVTQSSRYLVKRTGEKVFLECVQDMDHENMFWYRQDPGLGLRLIYFSYDVKMKEKGDIPEGYSVSREKKERFSLILESASTNQTSMYLCALRPLLGEKLFFGSGTQLSVL.

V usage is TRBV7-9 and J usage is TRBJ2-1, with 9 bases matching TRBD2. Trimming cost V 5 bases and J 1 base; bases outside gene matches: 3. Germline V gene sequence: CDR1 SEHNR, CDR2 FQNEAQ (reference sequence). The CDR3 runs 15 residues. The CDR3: CASSRTSGSYNEQFF. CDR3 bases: TGTGCCAGCAGCCGTACTAGCGGGTCCTACAATGAGCAGTTCTTC.

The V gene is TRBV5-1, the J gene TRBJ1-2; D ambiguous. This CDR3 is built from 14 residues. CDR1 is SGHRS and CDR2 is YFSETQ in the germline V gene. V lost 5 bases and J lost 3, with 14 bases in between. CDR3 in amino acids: CASRGDQVHYGYTF. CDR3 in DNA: TGCGCCAGCAGGGGAGATCAGGTCCACTATGGCTACACCTTC.

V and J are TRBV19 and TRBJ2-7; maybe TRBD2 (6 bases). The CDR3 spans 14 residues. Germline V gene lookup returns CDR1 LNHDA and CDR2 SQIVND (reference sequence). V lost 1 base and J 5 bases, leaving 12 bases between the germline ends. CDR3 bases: TGTGCCAGTAGTATAGGGGACGAGCGGGACGAGCAGTACTTC. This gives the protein CASSIGDERDEQYF.

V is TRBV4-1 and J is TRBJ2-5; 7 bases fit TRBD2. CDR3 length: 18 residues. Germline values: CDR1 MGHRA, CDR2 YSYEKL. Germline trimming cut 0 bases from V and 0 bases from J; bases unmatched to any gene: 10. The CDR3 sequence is CASSQDWGGRRDQETQYF. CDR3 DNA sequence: TGCGCCAGCAGCCAAGATTGGGGGGGAAGGAGGGACCAAGAGACCCAGTACTTC.

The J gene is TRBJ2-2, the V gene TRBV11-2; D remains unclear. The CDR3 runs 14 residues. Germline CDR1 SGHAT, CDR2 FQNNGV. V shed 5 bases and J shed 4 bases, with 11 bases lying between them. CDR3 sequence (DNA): TGTGCCAGCAGCATCAGGACGGGCACCGGGGAGCTGTTTTTT. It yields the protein CASSIRTGTGELFF.

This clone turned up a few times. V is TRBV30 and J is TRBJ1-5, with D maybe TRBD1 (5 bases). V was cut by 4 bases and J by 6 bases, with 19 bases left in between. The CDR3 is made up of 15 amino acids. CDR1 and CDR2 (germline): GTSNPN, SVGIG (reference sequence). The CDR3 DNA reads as TGTGCCTGGACCAACGGGACTCGCAGGAGTCAGCCCCAGCATTTT. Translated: CAWTNGTRRSQPQHF.

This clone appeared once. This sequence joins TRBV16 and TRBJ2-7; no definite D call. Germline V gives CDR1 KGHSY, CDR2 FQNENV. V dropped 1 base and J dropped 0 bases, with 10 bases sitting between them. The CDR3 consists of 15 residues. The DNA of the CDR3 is TGTGCCAGCAGCCAATTCACAGAGAGCTCCTACGAGCAGTACTTC. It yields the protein CASSQFTESSYEQYF. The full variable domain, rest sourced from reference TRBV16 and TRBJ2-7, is GEEVAQTPKHLVRGEGQKAKLYCAPIKGHSYVFWYQQVLKNEFKFLISFQNENVFDETGMPKERFSAKCLPNSPCSLEIQATKLEDSAVYFCASSQFTESSYEQYFGPGTRLTVT.

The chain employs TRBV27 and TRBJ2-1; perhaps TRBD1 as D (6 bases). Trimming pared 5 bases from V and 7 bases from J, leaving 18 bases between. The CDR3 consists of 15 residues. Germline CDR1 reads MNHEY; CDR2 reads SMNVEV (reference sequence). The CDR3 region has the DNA TGTGCCAGCAGTCCCTACAGGGAGCTGGTGAATGAGCAGTTCTTC. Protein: CASSPYRELVNEQFF.

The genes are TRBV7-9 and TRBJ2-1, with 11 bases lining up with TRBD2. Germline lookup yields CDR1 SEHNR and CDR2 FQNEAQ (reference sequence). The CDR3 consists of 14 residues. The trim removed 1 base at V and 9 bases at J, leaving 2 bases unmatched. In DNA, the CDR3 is TGTGCCAGCAGCTTAGGTCTAGCGGGAGGTGAGCAGTTCTTC. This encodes CASSLGLAGGEQFF.

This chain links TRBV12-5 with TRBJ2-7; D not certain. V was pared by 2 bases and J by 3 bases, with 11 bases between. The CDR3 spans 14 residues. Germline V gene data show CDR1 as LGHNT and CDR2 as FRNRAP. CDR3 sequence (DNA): TGTGCTAGTGGTTTGTCGCTAGGGTTCTACGAGCAGTACTTC. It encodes CASGLSLGFYEQYF.

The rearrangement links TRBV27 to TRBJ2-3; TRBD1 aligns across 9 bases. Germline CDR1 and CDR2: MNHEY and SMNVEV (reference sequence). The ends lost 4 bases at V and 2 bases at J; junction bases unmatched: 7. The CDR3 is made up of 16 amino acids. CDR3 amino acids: CASSSYGTGNTDTQYF. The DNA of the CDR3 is TGTGCCAGCAGTTCATACGGGACAGGGAACACAGATACGCAGTATTTT.

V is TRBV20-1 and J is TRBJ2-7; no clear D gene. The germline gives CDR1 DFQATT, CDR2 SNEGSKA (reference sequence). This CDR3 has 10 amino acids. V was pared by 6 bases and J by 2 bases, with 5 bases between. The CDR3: CSAGTYEQYF. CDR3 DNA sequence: TGCAGTGCGGGTACCTACGAGCAGTACTTC.

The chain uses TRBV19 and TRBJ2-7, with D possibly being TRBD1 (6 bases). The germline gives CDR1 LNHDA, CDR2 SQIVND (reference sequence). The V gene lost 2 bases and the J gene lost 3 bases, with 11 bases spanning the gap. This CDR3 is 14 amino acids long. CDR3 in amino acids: CASSIRRGGYEQYF. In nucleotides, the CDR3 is TGTGCCAGTAGTATACGCAGGGGTGGCTACGAGCAGTACTTC.

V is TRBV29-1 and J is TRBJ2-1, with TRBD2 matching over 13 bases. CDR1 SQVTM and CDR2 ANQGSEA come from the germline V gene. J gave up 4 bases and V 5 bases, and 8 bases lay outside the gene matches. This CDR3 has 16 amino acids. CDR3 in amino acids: CSVIGLAGDGYNEQFF. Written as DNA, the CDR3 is TGCAGCGTTATAGGACTAGCGGGAGACGGGTACAATGAGCAGTTCTTC.